Listed below are T cell receptor beta chains from one sample, sequenced in a study of cytomegalovirus exposure and HLA in healthy donors. The protocol was immunoSEQ multiplex PCR, while the TCRdb copy is restricted to in-frame clones and leaves out a portion. The sample lists 95,000 to 100,000 clones, about 80% occurring once. The sample was PBMCs. The receptor set was obtained from a man aged 40-49 years in good health and CMV-seronegative. CDR3s include the opening cysteine and the closing phenylalanine or tryptophan. D genes are given only for firm matches. Expanded clones get a size class; other rows say once, few or many, or leave the size out.

>TRBJ1-5|TRBV18|15|-|-
TGTGCCAGCTCACCACCGGCTGGGGCCGATCAGCCCCAGCATTTT
CASSPPAGADQPQHF
>TRBJ1-1|TRBV2|13|-|TRBD1
TGTGCCAGCAGGGACAGGGAAGTTACTGAAGCTTTCTTT
CASRDREVTEAFF
>TRBJ1-5|TRBV19|14|once|-
TGTGCCAGTAGCAATGGGGGGGGCGGTCAGCCCCAGCATTTT
CASSNGGGGQPQHF
>TRBJ2-5|TRBV9|15|once|-
TGTGCCAGCAGCAAGGGAACCCAGGGGAGAGAGACCCAGTACTTC
CASSKGTQGRETQYF
>TRBJ1-4|TRBV7-9|15|-|-
TGTGCCAGCAGCAGGGGTAGGGCAACTAATGAAAAACTGTTTTTT
CASSRGRATNEKLFF
>TRBJ2-3|TRBV5-1|14|-|-
TGCGCCAGCAGCTTGGGACAATTGTCAGATACGCAGTATTTT
CASSLGQLSDTQYF
>TRBJ2-3|TRBV2|15|once|TRBD1
TGTGCCAGCAAAGGACAGGGAGTTAGCACAGATACGCAGTATTTT
CASKGQGVSTDTQYF
>TRBJ2-2|TRBV5-1|15|-|TRBD2
TGCGCCAGCAGAACCCTTTGGGGGGGCACCGGGGAGCTGTTTTTT
CASRTLWGGTGELFF
>TRBJ2-5|TRBV25-1|16|-|TRBD1
TGTGCCAGCAGTGAACCGAAGAGACAGGGGCAAGAGACCCAGTACTTC
CASSEPKRQGQETQYF
>TRBJ2-2|TRBV6-8|19|-|TRBD2
TGTGCCAGCAGTTACTCACCAGCGGGGGGGCACGCGAACACCGGGGAGCTGTTTTTT
CASSYSPAGGHANTGELFF
>TRBJ2-6|TRBV4-1|16|once|-
TGCGCCAGCAGCTCAGGAGGCACTTCTGGGGCCAACGTCCTGACTTTC
CASSSGGTSGANVLTF
>TRBJ1-2|TRBV9|16|-|-
TGTGCCAGCAGCTTGGGAAGGGGCCTAGCTAACTATGGCTACACCTTC
CASSLGRGLANYGYTF
>TRBJ1-5|TRBV27|15|-|TRBD1
TGTGCCAGCAGTTTATTACAGGGGATAGGGCAGCCCCAGCATTTT
CASSLLQGIGQPQHF
>TRBJ2-3|TRBV11-2|16|-|TRBD2
TGTGCCAGCAGCTTATTGACGACTAGCGGAGCAGATACGCAGTATTTT
CASSLLTTSGADTQYF
>TRBJ2-3|TRBV11-2|16|-|-
TGTGCCAGCAGCCAGGAGGTGTTAGCGGGCACAGATACGCAGTATTTT
CASSQEVLAGTDTQYF
>TRBJ2-7|TRBV6-5|15|-|TRBD1
TGTGCCAGCAGTCCTCAAGGACAGGGGTTCTACGAGCAGTACTTC
CASSPQGQGFYEQYF
>TRBJ1-5|TRBV7-9|13|once|TRBD1
TGTGCCAGCAGCCGACAGGGAGATCAGCCCCAGCATTTT
CASSRQGDQPQHF
>TRBJ2-2|TRBV11-2|17|-|-
TGTGCCAGCAGCTTAGGGTATTGGAGGGAAAACACCGGGGAGCTGTTTTTT
CASSLGYWRENTGELFF
>TRBJ2-3|TRBV7-2|12|few|-
TGTGCCAGCAGTCCTAACACAGATACGCAGTATTTT
CASSPNTDTQYF
>TRBJ2-1|TRBV4-1|16|-|-
TGCGCCAGCAGCCAAGATATCCAGGGGGGTTACAATGAGCAGTTCTTC
CASSQDIQGGYNEQFF
>TRBJ2-2|TRBV5-6|14|-|TRBD2
TGTGCCAGCAGCGTTAGCGGGGGAGTCGGGGAGCTGTTTTTT
CASSVSGGVGELFF
>TRBJ2-1|TRBV7-2|14|-|TRBD2
TGTGCCAGCAGCCGTGTAAGCGGGGACAATGAGCAGTTCTTC
CASSRVSGDNEQFF
>TRBJ1-5|TRBV19|14|-|-
TGTGCCAGTAGTATCAGGGTCGGGGGTCAGCCCCAGCATTTT
CASSIRVGGQPQHF
>TRBJ2-3|TRBV27|19|-|TRBD2
TGTGCCAGCAGTTTTAGCATTTTGATACTAGCGGGGGTAACGGATACGCAGTATTTT
CASSFSILILAGVTDTQYF
>TRBJ2-5|TRBV6-6|11|-|-
TGTGCCACCACCCTGGGCGAGACCCAGTACTTC
CATTLGETQYF
>TRBJ1-1|TRBV7-9|14|once|TRBD1
TGTGCCAGCGGAATCGGACAGGCGAACACTGAAGCTTTCTTT
CASGIGQANTEAFF
>TRBJ2-1|TRBV6-5|14|-|TRBD1
TGTGCCAGCAGGGACAGGGTGGGAATCAATGAGCAGTTCTTC
CASRDRVGINEQFF
>TRBJ1-2|TRBV6-4|16|few|TRBD1
TGTGCCAGCAGTCCGGAGGGGGCTGGAGTATCCTATGGCTACACCTTC
CASSPEGAGVSYGYTF
>TRBJ1-2|TRBV9|12|few|-
TGTGCCAGCAGCGTAGAGGGCGGAACAGGCACCTTC
CASSVEGGTGTF
>TRBJ2-5|TRBV5-1|12|-|-
TGCGCCAGCAGCTTCTTCCAAGAGACCCAGTACTTC
CASSFFQETQYF
>TRBJ2-3|TRBV7-6|13|-|TRBD1
TGTGCCAGCAGCCGGGACAGCCCCGATACGCAGTATTTT
CASSRDSPDTQYF
>TRBJ2-1|TRBV5-1|14|-|-
TGCGCCAGCAGCTTCCTGACACGAGACAATGAGCAGTTCTTC
CASSFLTRDNEQFF